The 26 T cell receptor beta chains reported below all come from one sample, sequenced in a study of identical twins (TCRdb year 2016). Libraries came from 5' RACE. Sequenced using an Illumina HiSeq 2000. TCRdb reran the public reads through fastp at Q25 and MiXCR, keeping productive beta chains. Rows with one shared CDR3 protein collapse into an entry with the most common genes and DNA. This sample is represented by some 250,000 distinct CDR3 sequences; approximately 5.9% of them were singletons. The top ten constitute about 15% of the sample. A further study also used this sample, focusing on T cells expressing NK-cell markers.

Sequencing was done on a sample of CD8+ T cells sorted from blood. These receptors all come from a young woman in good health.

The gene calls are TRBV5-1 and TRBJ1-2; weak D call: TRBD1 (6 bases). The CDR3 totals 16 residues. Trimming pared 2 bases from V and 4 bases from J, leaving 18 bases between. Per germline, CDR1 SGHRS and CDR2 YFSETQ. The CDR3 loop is CASSFSSQGPGYGYTF. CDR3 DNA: TGCGCCAGCAGCTTTTCCTCCCAGGGGCCCGGCTATGGCTACACCTTC.

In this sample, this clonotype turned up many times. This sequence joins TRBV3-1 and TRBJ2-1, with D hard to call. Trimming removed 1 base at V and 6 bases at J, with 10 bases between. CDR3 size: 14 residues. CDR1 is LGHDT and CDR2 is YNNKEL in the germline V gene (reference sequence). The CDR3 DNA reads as TGTGCCAGCAGCCAAGCAAGGAATGGCAATGAGCAGTTCTTC. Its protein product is CASSQARNGNEQFF.

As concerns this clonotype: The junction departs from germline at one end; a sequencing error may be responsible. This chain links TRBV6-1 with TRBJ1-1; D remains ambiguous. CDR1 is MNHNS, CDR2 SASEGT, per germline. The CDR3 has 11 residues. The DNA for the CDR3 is TGCGCCGCGGAGGCTGGGACTGAAGCTTTCTTT. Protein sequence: CAAEAGTEAFF.

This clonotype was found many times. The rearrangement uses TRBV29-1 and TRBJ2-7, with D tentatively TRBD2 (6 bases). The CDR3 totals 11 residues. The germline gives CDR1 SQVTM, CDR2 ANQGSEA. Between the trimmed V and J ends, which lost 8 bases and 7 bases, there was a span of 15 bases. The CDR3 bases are TGCAGCCCGGGACGGGGGATGGAGCAGTACTTC. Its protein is CSPGRGMEQYF.

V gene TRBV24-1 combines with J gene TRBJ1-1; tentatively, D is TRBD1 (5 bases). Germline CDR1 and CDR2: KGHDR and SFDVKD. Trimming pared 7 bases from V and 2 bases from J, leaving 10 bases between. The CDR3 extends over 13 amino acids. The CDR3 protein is CATSEGRNTEAFF. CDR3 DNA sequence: TGTGCCACCAGCGAGGGGAGAAACACTGAAGCTTTCTTT.

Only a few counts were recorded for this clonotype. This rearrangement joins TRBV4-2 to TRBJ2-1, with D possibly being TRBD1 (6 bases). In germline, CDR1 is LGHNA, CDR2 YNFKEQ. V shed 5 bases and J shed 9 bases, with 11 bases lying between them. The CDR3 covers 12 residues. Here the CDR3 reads CASSAGGIEQFF. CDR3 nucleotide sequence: TGTGCCAGCAGCGCTGGGGGCATTGAGCAGTTCTTC.

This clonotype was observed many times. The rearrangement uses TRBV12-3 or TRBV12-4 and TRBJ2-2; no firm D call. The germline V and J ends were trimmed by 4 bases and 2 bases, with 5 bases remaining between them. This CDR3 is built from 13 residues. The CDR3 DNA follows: TGTGCCAGCAGTTCGGTTAACACCGGGGAGCTGTTTTTT. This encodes CASSSVNTGELFF.

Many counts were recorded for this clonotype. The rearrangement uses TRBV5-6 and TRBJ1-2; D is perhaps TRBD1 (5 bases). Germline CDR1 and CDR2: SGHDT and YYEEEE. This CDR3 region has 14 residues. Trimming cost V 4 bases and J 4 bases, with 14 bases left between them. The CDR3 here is CASSLGTAAYGYTF. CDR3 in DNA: TGTGCCAGCAGCCTCGGGACGGCAGCCTATGGCTACACCTTC. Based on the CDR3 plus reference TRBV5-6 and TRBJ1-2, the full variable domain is DAGVTQSPTHLIKTRGQQVTLRCSPKSGHDTVSWYQQALGQGPQFIFQYYEEEERQRGNFPDRFSGHQFPNYSSELNVNALLLGDSALYLCASSLGTAAYGYTFGSGTRLTVV.

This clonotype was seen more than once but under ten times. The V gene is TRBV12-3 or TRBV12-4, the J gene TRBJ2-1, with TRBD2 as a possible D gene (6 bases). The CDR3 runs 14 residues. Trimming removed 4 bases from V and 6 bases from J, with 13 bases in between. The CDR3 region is CASSSSLATNEQFF. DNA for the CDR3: TGTGCCAGCAGTTCTAGTCTAGCGACCAATGAGCAGTTCTTC.

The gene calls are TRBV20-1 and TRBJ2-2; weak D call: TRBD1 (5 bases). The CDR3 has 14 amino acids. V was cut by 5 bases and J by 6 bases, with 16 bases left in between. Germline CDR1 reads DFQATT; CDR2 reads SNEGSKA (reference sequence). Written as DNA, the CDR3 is TGCAGTGCTCAAACACGGACAAGCCCCGGGGAGCTGTTTTTT. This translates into CSAQTRTSPGELFF.

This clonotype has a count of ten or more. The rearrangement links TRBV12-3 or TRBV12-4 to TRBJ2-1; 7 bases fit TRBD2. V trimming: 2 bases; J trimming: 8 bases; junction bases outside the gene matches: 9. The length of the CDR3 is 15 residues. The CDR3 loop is CASSLRAGVQHEQFF. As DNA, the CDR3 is TGTGCCAGCAGTTTAAGGGCGGGGGTGCAACATGAGCAGTTCTTC.

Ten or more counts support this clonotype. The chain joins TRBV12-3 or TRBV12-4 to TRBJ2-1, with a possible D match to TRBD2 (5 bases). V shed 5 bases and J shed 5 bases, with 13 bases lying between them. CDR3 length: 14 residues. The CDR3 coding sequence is TGTGCCAGCAGTCCGATGACTACCCACAATGAGCAGTTCTTC. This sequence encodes CASSPMTTHNEQFF.

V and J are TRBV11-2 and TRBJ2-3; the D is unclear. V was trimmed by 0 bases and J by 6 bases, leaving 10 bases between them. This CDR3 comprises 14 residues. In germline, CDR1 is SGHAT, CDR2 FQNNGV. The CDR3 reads CASSLDSRADTQYF. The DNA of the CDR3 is TGTGCCAGCAGCTTAGACTCACGGGCCGATACGCAGTATTTT.

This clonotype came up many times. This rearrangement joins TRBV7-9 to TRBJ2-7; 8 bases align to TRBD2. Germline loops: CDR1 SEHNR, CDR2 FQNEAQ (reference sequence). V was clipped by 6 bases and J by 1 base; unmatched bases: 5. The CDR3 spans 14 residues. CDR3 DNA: TGTGCCAGCAGAATGGGACTAGGATCCTACGAGCAGTACTTC. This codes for CASRMGLGSYEQYF.

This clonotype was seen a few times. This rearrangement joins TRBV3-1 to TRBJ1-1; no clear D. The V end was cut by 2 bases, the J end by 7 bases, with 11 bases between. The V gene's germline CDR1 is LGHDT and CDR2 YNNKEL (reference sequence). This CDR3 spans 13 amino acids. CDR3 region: CASSQSIRSEAFF. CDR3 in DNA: TGTGCCAGCAGCCAATCTATAAGGAGTGAAGCTTTCTTT.

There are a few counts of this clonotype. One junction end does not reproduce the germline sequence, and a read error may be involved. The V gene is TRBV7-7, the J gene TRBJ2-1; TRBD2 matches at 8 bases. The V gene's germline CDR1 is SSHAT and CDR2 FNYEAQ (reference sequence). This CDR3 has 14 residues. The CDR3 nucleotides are TGTGCTAGCAGCTCTCGGCGGGGGGACAATGAGCAGTTCTTC. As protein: CASSSRRGDNEQFF.

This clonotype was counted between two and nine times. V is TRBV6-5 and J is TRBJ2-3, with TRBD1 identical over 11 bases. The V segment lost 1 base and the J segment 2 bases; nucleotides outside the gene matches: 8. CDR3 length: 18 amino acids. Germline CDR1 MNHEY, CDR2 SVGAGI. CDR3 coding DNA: TGTGCCAGCAGTTACTACCGGACAGGGGGCATTAACACAGATACGCAGTATTTT. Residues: CASSYYRTGGINTDTQYF.

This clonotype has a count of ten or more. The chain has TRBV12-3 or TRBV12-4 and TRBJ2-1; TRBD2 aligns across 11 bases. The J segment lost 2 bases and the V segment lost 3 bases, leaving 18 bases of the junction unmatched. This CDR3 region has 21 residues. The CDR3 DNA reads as TGTGCCAGCAGTTTTTTCTCCCGGGGGACTAGCGGAAGAGGAGCCTACAATGAGCAGTTCTTC. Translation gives CASSFFSRGTSGRGAYNEQFF.

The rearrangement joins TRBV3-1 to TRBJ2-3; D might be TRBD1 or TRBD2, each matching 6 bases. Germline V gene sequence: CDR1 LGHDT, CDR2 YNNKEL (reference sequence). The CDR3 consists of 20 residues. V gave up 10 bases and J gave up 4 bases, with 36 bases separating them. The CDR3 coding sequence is TGTGCCACCTCCCAAGCCAGGAGGGGGTGGACCCACGACGGGGCAGATACGCAGTATTTT. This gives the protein CATSQARRGWTHDGADTQYF.

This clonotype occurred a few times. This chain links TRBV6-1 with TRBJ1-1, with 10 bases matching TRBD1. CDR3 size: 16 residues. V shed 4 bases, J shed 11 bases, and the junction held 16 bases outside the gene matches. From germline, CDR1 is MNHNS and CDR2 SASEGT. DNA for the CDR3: TGTGCCAGCAGTGGGGGGGGGGACAGGGGCCCTTTGGTGGCTTTCTTT. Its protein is CASSGGGDRGPLVAFF.

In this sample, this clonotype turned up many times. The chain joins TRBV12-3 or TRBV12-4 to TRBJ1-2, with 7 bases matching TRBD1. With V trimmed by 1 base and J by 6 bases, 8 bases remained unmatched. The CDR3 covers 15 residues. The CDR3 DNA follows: TGTGCCAGCAGTTTAGGGGGAGGGGGCCGGGATGGCTACACCTTC. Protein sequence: CASSLGGGGRDGYTF.

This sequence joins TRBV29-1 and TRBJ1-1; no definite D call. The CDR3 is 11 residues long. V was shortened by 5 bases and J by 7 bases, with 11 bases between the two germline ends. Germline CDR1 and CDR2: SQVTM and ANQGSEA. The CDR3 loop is CSVLKIGEAFF. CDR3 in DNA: TGCAGCGTTCTGAAGATAGGTGAAGCTTTCTTT.

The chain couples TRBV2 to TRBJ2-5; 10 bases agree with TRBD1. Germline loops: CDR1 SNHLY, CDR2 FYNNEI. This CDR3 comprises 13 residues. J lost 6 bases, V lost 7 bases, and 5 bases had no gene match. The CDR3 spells CASTGQGVKTQYF. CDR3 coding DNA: TGTGCCAGCACCGGACAGGGGGTCAAGACCCAGTACTTC. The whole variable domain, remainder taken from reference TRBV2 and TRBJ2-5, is EPEVTQTPSHQVTQMGQEVILRCVPISNHLYFYWYRQILGQKVEFLVSFYNNEISEKSEIFDDQFSVERPDGSNFTLKIRSTKLEDSAMYFCASTGQGVKTQYFGPGTRLLVL.

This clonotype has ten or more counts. The CDR3 loop reads CASSPGTASYEQYF. The CDR3 DNA sequence: TGCGCCAGCAGCCCGGGGACCGCCTCCTACGAGCAGTACTTC. This chain joins TRBV5-1 and TRBJ2-7; D might be TRBD1 or TRBD2, each matching 5 bases. Between the trimmed V and J ends, which lost 4 bases and 0 bases, there was a span of 11 bases. This CDR3 has 14 amino acids. CDR1 SGHRS and CDR2 YFSETQ come from the germline V gene.

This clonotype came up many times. In DNA form, the CDR3 reads TGCAGCGTCAGGACAGGAGGGACCCAGTACTTC. It specifies CSVRTGGTQYF. The rearrangement joins TRBV29-1 to TRBJ2-5; 7 positions match TRBD1. This CDR3 has 11 amino acids. Germline values: CDR1 SQVTM, CDR2 ANQGSEA. V lost 6 bases to trimming and J lost 7 bases; unmatched junction nucleotides: 5.

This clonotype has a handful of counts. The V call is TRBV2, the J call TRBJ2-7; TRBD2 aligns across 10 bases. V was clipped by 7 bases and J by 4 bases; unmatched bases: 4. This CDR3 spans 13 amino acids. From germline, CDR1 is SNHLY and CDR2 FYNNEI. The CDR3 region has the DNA TGTGCCAGCACACTAGCGGGGAGATACGAGCAGTACTTC. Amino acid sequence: CASTLAGRYEQYF.